The text below deals with one TCR beta chain. Antigen unknown. This record belongs to a study of identical twins. Study findings and constraints: Abundant beta clonotypes from cord blood bore fewer insertions; memory repertoires lacked this pattern.

TCRdb re-called the 5' RACE reads with MiXCR, one entry per CDR3 protein. The table has 450,000 to 500,000 distinct CDR3 sequences, over 11% seen once. V shed 0 bases and J shed 10 bases, with 15 bases lying between them. This CDR3 is built from 14 residues. Germline V gene sequence: CDR1 LGHDT, CDR2 YNNKEL (reference sequence). These same records also appear under a second study, on yellow fever vaccine responses in identical twins.

The sequence came from a woman under 30 in good health. The chain combines TRBV3-1 with TRBJ2-5; D is uncertain. The sample taken for sequencing was CD4+ T cells sorted from blood. CDR3 DNA: TGTGCCAGCAGCCAAGATTCTAAGGTTTCGAGCCAGTACTTC. Protein sequence: CASSQDSKVSSQYF.